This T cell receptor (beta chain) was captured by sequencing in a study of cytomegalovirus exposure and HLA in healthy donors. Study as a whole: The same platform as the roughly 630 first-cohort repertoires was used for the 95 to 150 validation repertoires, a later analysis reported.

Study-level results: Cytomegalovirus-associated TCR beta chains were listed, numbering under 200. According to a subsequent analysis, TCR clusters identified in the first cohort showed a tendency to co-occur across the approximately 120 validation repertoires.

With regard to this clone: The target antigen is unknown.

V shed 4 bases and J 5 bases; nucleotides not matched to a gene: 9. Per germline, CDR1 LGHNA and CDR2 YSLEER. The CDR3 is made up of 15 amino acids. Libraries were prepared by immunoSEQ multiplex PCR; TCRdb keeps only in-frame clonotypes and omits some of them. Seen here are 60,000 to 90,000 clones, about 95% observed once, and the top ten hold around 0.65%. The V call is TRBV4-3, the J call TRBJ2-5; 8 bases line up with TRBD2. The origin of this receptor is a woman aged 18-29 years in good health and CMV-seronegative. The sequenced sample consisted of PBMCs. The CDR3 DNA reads TGCGCCAGCAGCCCGGGACTAGGAGCGTCGGAGACCCAGTACTTC. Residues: CASSPGLGASETQYF.